The T cell receptor beta chain described here comes from a study of T cells in Graves' hyperthyroidism and ophthalmopathy. The CDR3 has 15 residues. Looked up from germline, CDR1 is MGHRA and CDR2 is YSYEKL. V lost 0 bases, J lost 5 bases, and 13 bases lay in between. The table lists this clonotype with many counts. Exclusion of a patient resulted from uncontrolled infection, other autoimmune disease, pregnancy or lactation. TCR beta CDR3 regions were amplified from RNA. Initially, a first-round RT-PCR of the TCR CDR3 employed the HTBI primer set. TCRdb reprocessed the multiplex PCR reads with MiXCR, giving one entry per CDR3 protein. The data show 450,000 to 700,000 distinct CDR3 sequences, about half seen once.

V is TRBV4-1 and J is TRBJ1-2; D unresolved. The sequenced sample was peripheral blood or thyroid tissue (not recorded which). The clonotype was recovered from a woman younger than 35 with Graves' hyperthyroidism. CDR3 protein: CASSQDGRPYYGYTF. For the CDR3, the DNA is TGCGCCAGCAGCCAAGATGGGCGGCCTTATTATGGCTACACCTTC.